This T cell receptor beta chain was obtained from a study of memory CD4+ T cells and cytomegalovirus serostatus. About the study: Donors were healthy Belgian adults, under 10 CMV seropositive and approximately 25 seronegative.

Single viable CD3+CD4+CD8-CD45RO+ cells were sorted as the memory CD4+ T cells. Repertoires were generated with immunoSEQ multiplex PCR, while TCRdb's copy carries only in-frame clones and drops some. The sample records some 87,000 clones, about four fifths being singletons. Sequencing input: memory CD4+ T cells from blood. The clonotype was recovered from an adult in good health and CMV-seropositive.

The CDR3 DNA sequence: TGTGCCAGCAGTTTGGGGACCTACGAGCAGTACTTC. Its translation: CASSLGTYEQYF. The rearrangement joins TRBV11-1 to TRBJ2-7; D gene unclear. Germline V gene data show CDR1 as SGHAT and CDR2 as FQDESV (reference sequence). V shed 6 bases and J shed 2 bases, with 8 bases lying between them. The CDR3 covers 12 residues.